This entry features one TCR beta chain sequence. Its antigen is unknown. This entry belongs to a study of OX40 agonist ivuxolimab in advanced cancers. For the study at large: Every patient in dose escalation had hepatocellular carcinoma, melanoma, renal cell or head and neck cancer. There were three patients with partial responses, one having hepatocellular carcinoma and two cutaneous melanoma.

Measured with immunoSEQ multiplex PCR; TCRdb has only the in-frame clones, and not every one. The sample lists 25,000 or so clones; roughly three quarters were seen once. V lost 6 bases and J 4 bases, leaving 12 bases between the germline ends. This CDR3 contains 12 residues. Germline loops: CDR1 SQVTM, CDR2 ANQGSEA. Overall study results and limits: The study did not work out the antigen specificity of the expanded peripheral T cells.

V usage is TRBV29-1 and J usage is TRBJ1-2; a weak D match, TRBD1 (6 bases). This sequence originates from an adult with an advanced solid tumor such as melanoma, head and neck, liver or kidney cancer. The starting material was CD4+ or CD8+ T cells sorted from blood, obtained in a trial of the OX40 agonist ivuxolimab. CDR3 in amino acids: CSVWDNAYGYTF. The CDR3 bases are TGCAGCGTCTGGGACAACGCCTATGGCTACACCTTC.